This TCR beta chain was captured by sequencing in a study of cytomegalovirus exposure and HLA in healthy donors. Study-wide results and caveats: The authors confirmed in vitro that three CMV-associated chains were specific for CMV antigens. The availability of immune exposure information extended only to CMV serostatus.

Details on this clone: The antigen remains unidentified.

Donors likely had unrecorded immune exposures despite being nominally healthy when sampled. The CDR3 has 14 amino acids. Germline V gene sequence: CDR1 SGDLS, CDR2 YYNGEE. Trimming left V 0 bases short and J 4 bases short, with 10 bases between. This PCR relied on a set of 60 Vbeta primers and 13 Jbeta primers. The protocol was immunoSEQ multiplex PCR, while the TCRdb copy is restricted to in-frame clones and leaves out a portion. The listing records some 84,000 clones. The sequence was obtained from a man between 50 and 59 years old in good health and CMV-seronegative. The material sequenced was PBMCs. V and J are TRBV9 and TRBJ1-2; perhaps TRBD1 as D (6 bases). The CDR3: CASSVALQGYGYTF. The CDR3 DNA sequence: TGTGCCAGCAGCGTAGCTTTACAGGGCTATGGCTACACCTTC.